The 30 T cell receptor beta chains in this list originate from one sample, sequenced in a study of CD8 T cells in ankylosing spondylitis. TCRdb fed the 5' RACE reads into MiXCR, producing one record per CDR3 protein. Of roughly 190,000 distinct CDR3 sequences in the sample, 9.5% to 15% were seen once. Sequenced sample: blood, either unsorted or a sorted T cell fraction (not recorded which). Every receptor here comes from a male donor with ankylosing spondylitis or in good health (not recorded which).

V usage is TRBV5-6 and J usage is TRBJ2-1; TRBD2 is a possible D gene (5 bases). Germline V gene sequence: CDR1 SGHDT, CDR2 YYEEEE. The CDR3 sequence is 12 residues long. V was cut by 2 bases and J by 10 bases, with 10 bases left in between. CDR3 sequence reads: CASSFNGEEQFF. The CDR3 coding sequence is TGTGCCAGCAGCTTTAACGGGGAGGAGCAGTTCTTC.

This clonotype was recorded a few times. The chain couples TRBV10-3 to TRBJ2-7; D is unclear. From germline, CDR1 is ENHRY and CDR2 SYGVKD. This CDR3 is built from 12 residues. V was shortened by 0 bases and J by 3 bases, with 3 bases between the two germline ends. The CDR3 DNA follows: TGTGCCATCAGTGAGTCTTTCTACGAGCAGTACTTC. Residues: CAISESFYEQYF.

This chain connects TRBV29-1 to TRBJ1-1, with no clear D. The CDR3 has 11 amino acids. V was shortened by 3 bases and J by 7 bases, with 9 bases between the two germline ends. CDR1 SQVTM and CDR2 ANQGSEA come from the germline V gene. CDR3 loop: CSVDGVIEAFF. Written as DNA, the CDR3 is TGCAGCGTTGACGGAGTCATTGAAGCTTTCTTT.

This clonotype has more than one count but fewer than ten. V is TRBV20-1 and J is TRBJ2-7; D is possibly TRBD2 (6 bases). V lost 6 bases, J lost 3 bases, and 18 bases lay in between. Germline-derived CDR1 and CDR2 are DFQATT and SNEGSKA (reference sequence). CDR3 length: 14 amino acids. As DNA, the CDR3 is TGCAGTGCCGCGACCGGGGGACGCGACTACGAGCAGTACTTC. Residues: CSAATGGRDYEQYF.

The chain links TRBV4-1 to TRBJ2-7; D perhaps matches TRBD2 (5 bases). V lost 5 bases, J lost 1 base, and 9 bases lay in between. CDR3 length: 13 amino acids. CDR1 MGHRA and CDR2 YSYEKL come from the germline V gene. CDR3 DNA: TGCGCCAGCAGCATGCCGGGGTCCTACGAGCAGTACTTC. Its protein is CASSMPGSYEQYF.

The chain carries TRBV11-2 and TRBJ2-3; 9 nucleotides line up with TRBD2. The CDR3 has 17 residues. V was pared by 0 bases and J by 2 bases, with 6 bases of the junction left unmatched. The germline V gene encodes CDR1 SGHAT and CDR2 FQNNGV. The CDR3 loop reads CASSLEARGGNTDTQYF. CDR3 DNA sequence: TGTGCCAGCAGCTTAGAGGCGCGGGGGGGCAACACAGATACGCAGTATTTT.

This clonotype was counted a few times. The V and J genes are TRBV6-1 and TRBJ2-5, with 8 bases fitting TRBD2. This CDR3 contains 16 residues. J lost 2 bases, V lost 2 bases, and 7 bases had no gene match. CDR1 is MNHNS and CDR2 is SASEGT in the germline V gene. The CDR3 sequence: CASSEISGGGQETQYF. The CDR3 DNA sequence: TGTGCCAGCAGTGAAATAAGCGGGGGAGGGCAAGAGACCCAGTACTTC.

The chain employs TRBV4-1 and TRBJ1-1, with D unresolved. Germline CDR1 MGHRA, CDR2 YSYEKL. The CDR3 consists of 17 residues. Trimming took 4 bases from V and 1 from J, leaving 19 bases between them. The CDR3 here is CASSLHMGTYWNTEAFF. CDR3 coding DNA: TGCGCCAGCAGCCTCCATATGGGAACTTACTGGAACACTGAAGCTTTCTTT.

This clonotype has just a few counts. The chain uses TRBV5-6 and TRBJ1-4; no reliable D call. There are 14 residues in the CDR3. CDR1 SGHDT and CDR2 YYEEEE come from the germline V gene. The V gene lost 0 bases and the J gene lost 4 bases, with 7 bases spanning the gap. The CDR3 here is CASSLAALNEKLFF. Here the CDR3 DNA reads TGTGCCAGCAGCTTGGCAGCTCTTAATGAAAAACTGTTTTTT. Combining the CDR3 with reference TRBV5-6 and TRBJ1-4 gives the whole variable domain DAGVTQSPTHLIKTRGQQVTLRCSPKSGHDTVSWYQQALGQGPQFIFQYYEEEERQRGNFPDRFSGHQFPNYSSELNVNALLLGDSALYLCASSLAALNEKLFFGSGTQLSVL.

V is TRBV5-1 and J is TRBJ2-7, with no clear D. Germline V gene lookup returns CDR1 SGHRS and CDR2 YFSETQ. This CDR3 comprises 14 residues. The V end was cut by 5 bases, the J end by 1 base, with 13 bases between. The CDR3: CASRRTVPSYEQYF. The CDR3 DNA is TGCGCCAGCAGAAGGACCGTCCCATCCTACGAGCAGTACTTC. The full variable domain, in which reference TRBV5-1 and TRBJ2-7 provide the parts outside the CDR3, is KAGVTQTPRYLIKTRGQQVTLSCSPISGHRSVSWYQQTPGQGLQFLFEYFSETQRNKGNFPGRFSGRQFSNSRSEMNVSTLELGDSALYLCASRRTVPSYEQYFGPGTRLTVT.

This clonotype has only a few counts. The rearrangement uses TRBV28 and TRBJ2-3; D ambiguous. The CDR3 is 14 residues long. Germline lookup yields CDR1 MDHEN and CDR2 SYDVKM. The germline V and J ends were trimmed by 7 bases and 2 bases, with 13 bases remaining between them. CDR3 residues: CASIPLGITDTQYF. The CDR3 nucleotides are TGTGCCAGCATCCCCCTGGGAATCACAGATACGCAGTATTTT. Supplemented by reference TRBV28 and TRBJ2-3, the full variable domain reads DVKVTQSSRYLVKRTGEKVFLECVQDMDHENMFWYRQDPGLGLRLIYFSYDVKMKEKGDIPEGYSVSREKKERFSLILESASTNQTSMYLCASIPLGITDTQYFGPGTRLTVL.

This clonotype was seen a few times. CDR3 loop: CSVDRGPGELFF. For the CDR3, the DNA is TGCAGCGTTGATCGGGGTCCCGGGGAGCTGTTTTTT. The genes are TRBV29-1 and TRBJ2-2; the D gene is possibly TRBD2 (5 bases). Germline lookup yields CDR1 SQVTM and CDR2 ANQGSEA. Trimming stripped 3 bases from V and 6 bases from J, with 8 bases between. This CDR3 is built from 12 residues.

The chain recombines TRBV27 with TRBJ1-6; D unresolved. The V end lost 2 bases, the J end lost 9 bases, and 17 bases lay between the germline ends. The CDR3 has 16 amino acids. In germline, CDR1 is MNHEY, CDR2 SMNVEV (reference sequence). The CDR3 loop is CASSLGFAGESSPLHF. The CDR3 DNA sequence: TGTGCCAGCAGTTTAGGGTTTGCCGGGGAAAGTTCACCCCTCCACTTT.

This chain joins TRBV5-6 and TRBJ2-7; the D is unclear. CDR1 and CDR2 from the germline V gene are SGHDT and YYEEEE. V lost 3 bases, J lost 3 bases, and 13 bases lay in between. The CDR3 runs 14 residues. The chain's CDR3 is CASSWQTSLYEQYF. The CDR3 DNA is TGTGCCAGCAGCTGGCAGACTTCCCTCTACGAGCAGTACTTC.

This clonotype occurred a few times. The chain recombines TRBV6-1 with TRBJ1-5, with D possibly matching TRBD1 (6 bases). This CDR3 spans 15 amino acids. Germline assignment: CDR1 MNHNS and CDR2 SASEGT. V dropped 8 bases and J dropped 3 bases, with 17 bases sitting between them. The CDR3: CASRSTGFTNQPQHF. The CDR3 DNA is TGTGCCAGCCGTAGTACAGGGTTTACCAATCAGCCCCAGCATTTT.

This clonotype was found a few times. This chain connects TRBV12-3 or TRBV12-4 to TRBJ2-6; D may correspond to TRBD1 or TRBD2 (5 bases each). The CDR3 is made up of 16 amino acids. V lost 5 bases and J 2 bases, leaving 13 bases between the germline ends. The CDR3 nucleotides read TGTGCCAGCAGTGGGGGACCTCTAACTGGGGCCAACGTCCTGACTTTC. Translation gives CASSGGPLTGANVLTF.

The rearrangement joins TRBV25-1 to TRBJ2-7; 8 bases fit TRBD1. Per germline, CDR1 MGHDK and CDR2 SYGVNS. The CDR3 loop spans 15 amino acids. V lost 4 bases to trimming and J lost 4 bases; unmatched junction nucleotides: 9. The CDR3 is CASSVKSGTGYEQYF. The CDR3 bases are TGTGCCAGCAGTGTTAAATCCGGGACAGGTTACGAGCAGTACTTC.

The chain has TRBV4-1 and TRBJ1-4, with D unclear. Trimming shortened V by 0 bases and J by 6 bases, and 11 bases separated the two germline ends. CDR1 and CDR2 from the germline V gene are MGHRA and YSYEKL. The CDR3 totals 15 residues. In DNA, the CDR3 is TGCGCCAGCAGCCAAGAAGGAACACTGGATGAAAAACTGTTTTTT. Its translation is CASSQEGTLDEKLFF.

This rearrangement joins TRBV20-1 to TRBJ2-6; TRBD1 aligns across 7 bases. Trimming took 5 bases from V and 1 from J; bases not matched to a gene: 8. There are 16 residues in the CDR3. Germline CDR1 is DFQATT and CDR2 is SNEGSKA (reference sequence). The DNA of the CDR3 is TGCAGTGCTGCGGACAGGCACCCTTCTGGGGCCAACGTCCTGACTTTC. It codes for CSAADRHPSGANVLTF.

This clonotype was detected ten times or more. V usage is TRBV29-1 and J usage is TRBJ2-7, with TRBD1 as a possible D gene (5 bases). The CDR3 length is 14 residues. In germline, CDR1 is SQVTM, CDR2 ANQGSEA. The V end lost 4 bases, the J end lost 2 bases, and 15 bases lay between the germline ends. CDR3 residues: CSVVGETDPYEQYF. CDR3 DNA sequence: TGCAGCGTTGTCGGTGAGACAGACCCCTACGAGCAGTACTTC.

This chain joins TRBV5-1 and TRBJ1-1, with D tentatively TRBD1 (6 bases). The CDR3 spans 13 residues. CDR1 is SGHRS and CDR2 is YFSETQ in the germline V gene. The V end lost 3 bases, the J end lost 1 base, and 7 bases lay between the germline ends. This chain's CDR3 is CASSWDTNTEAFF. The CDR3 DNA reads TGCGCCAGCAGCTGGGACACGAACACTGAAGCTTTCTTT.

Many counts were recorded for this clonotype. V gene TRBV5-1 combines with J gene TRBJ1-2, with D uncertain. The V and J ends lost 3 bases and 4 bases respectively, with 7 bases between them. From germline, CDR1 is SGHRS and CDR2 YFSETQ. The CDR3 sequence is 12 residues long. The CDR3 nucleotides are TGCGCCAGCAGCTCCCAGAGCTATGGCTACACCTTC. Its protein product is CASSSQSYGYTF.

This sequence joins TRBV5-4 and TRBJ2-7; 10 bases map to TRBD1. Germline CDR1 is SGHNT and CDR2 is YYREEE (reference sequence). The V segment lost 5 bases and the J segment 2 bases; nucleotides outside the gene matches: 1. CDR3 size: 13 residues. CDR3 nucleotide sequence: TGTGCCAGCAGAGGGACAGGGGCCTACGAGCAGTACTTC. Translating gives CASRGTGAYEQYF.

The chain has TRBV6-1 and TRBJ1-2; TRBD1 matches 9 bases. CDR3 length: 16 amino acids. Germline values: CDR1 MNHNS, CDR2 SASEGT. J lost 4 bases, V lost 2 bases, and 8 bases had no gene match. CDR3 coding DNA: TGTGCCAGCAGTGAACAGGCGGGACAGGGCCTCTATGGCTACACCTTC. As protein: CASSEQAGQGLYGYTF.

V and J are TRBV20-1 and TRBJ2-4; D gene ambiguous. Per germline, CDR1 DFQATT and CDR2 SNEGSKA (reference sequence). The CDR3 has 13 amino acids. Trimming removed 1 base at V and 6 bases at J, with 10 bases between. CDR3 region: CSARATSLNIQYF. The CDR3 nucleotides read TGCAGTGCTAGAGCTACTTCCTTAAACATTCAGTACTTC.

V is TRBV27 and J is TRBJ2-7, with no clear D. The germline V gene has CDR1 MNHEY and CDR2 SMNVEV (reference sequence). There are 15 residues in the CDR3. V was clipped by 7 bases and J by 3 bases, with 19 bases between them. Here the CDR3 DNA reads TGTGCCAGCACTCTCCTAAGAGTCATGTTCTACGAGCAGTACTTC. Translated, it gives CASTLLRVMFYEQYF.

This clonotype was recorded many times. The chain joins TRBV12-3 or TRBV12-4 to TRBJ1-4; 7 nucleotides align to TRBD1. Trimming at V came to 6 bases and at J to 8 bases, leaving 9 bases not matched to a gene. The CDR3 spans 14 residues. DNA for the CDR3: TGTGCCAGCAGCCCGACAGGGCGAGGGGAAAAACTGTTTTTT. Its protein is CASSPTGRGEKLFF.

The chain has TRBV29-1 and TRBJ1-2, with 7 positions matching TRBD1. J gave up 0 bases and V 4 bases, and 11 bases lay outside the gene matches. This CDR3 has 16 residues. CDR1 and CDR2 (germline): SQVTM, ANQGSEA. The DNA of the CDR3 is TGCAGCGTTGCAGGACGTACCGGGACAGCTAACTATGGCTACACCTTC. Its translation: CSVAGRTGTANYGYTF.

A few counts support this clonotype. V gene TRBV12-3 or TRBV12-4 combines with J gene TRBJ1-2; no definite D call. The ends were cut back, 4 bases at V and 3 bases at J, with 9 bases in the middle. The CDR3 has 13 residues. This CDR3 is CASSSGDHYGYTF. The CDR3 DNA is TGTGCCAGCAGTTCGGGAGACCACTATGGCTACACCTTC.

The chain combines TRBV7-9 with TRBJ2-5, with a possible D match to TRBD1 (6 bases). This CDR3 has 14 amino acids. The V gene lost 1 base and the J gene lost 2 bases, with 8 bases spanning the gap. CDR1 is SEHNR and CDR2 is FQNEAQ in the germline V gene (reference sequence). In nucleotides, the CDR3 is TGTGCCAGCAGCTTAGATACAGGGCAAGAGACCCAGTACTTC. It is translated as CASSLDTGQETQYF.